Included here is one T cell receptor (beta chain) sequence, with context. As yet, its antigen is unknown. The CDR3 contains 14 residues. The V segment lost 5 bases and the J segment 3 bases; nucleotides outside the gene matches: 7. Germline V gene sequence: CDR1 SGHVS, CDR2 FQNEAQ. The sample comes from a study of graft-versus-host responses after intestinal transplantation. Repertoires were generated with immunoSEQ multiplex PCR, while TCRdb's copy carries only in-frame clones and drops some. This table holds tens of thousands of clones, less than 95% found once. The material sequenced was unstimulated CD8+ T cells sorted from spleen or lymph node cells, taken before intestinal transplant. The sequence derives from a human donor who received an intestinal transplant. V usage is TRBV7-8 and J usage is TRBJ2-7; TRBD1 agrees at 7 bases. The CDR3 DNA sequence: TGTGCCAGCAGCCCTACAGGGGCCAACTACGAGCAGTACTTC. Its translation: CASSPTGANYEQYF.